This T cell receptor beta chain was captured in a study of cytomegalovirus exposure and HLA in healthy donors. Germline V gene sequence: CDR1 SGHRS, CDR2 YFSETQ. The CDR3 has 15 amino acids. The trim removed 4 bases at V and 3 bases at J, leaving 5 bases unmatched. Concerning this clone itself: Its antigen is not known.

The PCR contained 60 Vbeta and 13 Jbeta primers. Assay: immunoSEQ multiplex PCR; the TCRdb copy retains only in-frame clones and omits some. The sample carries about 90,000 clones, approximately 60% recorded once. The study's findings and limits: Several of the most significant clusters appeared, in a later analysis, to be linked to common viral pathogens. In a later analysis, specific HLA alleles were associated with around 17,000 TCR beta sequences at a 0.05 false discovery rate. The productive fraction for most TCR beta V segments was about 87% or about 30% in an earlier analysis. 150 to 200 TCR beta chains were listed as cytomegalovirus-associated.

The V gene is TRBV5-1, the J gene TRBJ1-1; 11 bases agree with TRBD1. This clonotype was obtained from a woman in her fifties or sixties in good health and CMV-seropositive. Sequencing was performed on PBMCs. CDR3 sequence reads: CASSTGQGADTEAFF. CDR3 DNA sequence: TGCGCCAGCAGCACAGGACAGGGGGCGGACACTGAAGCTTTCTTT.